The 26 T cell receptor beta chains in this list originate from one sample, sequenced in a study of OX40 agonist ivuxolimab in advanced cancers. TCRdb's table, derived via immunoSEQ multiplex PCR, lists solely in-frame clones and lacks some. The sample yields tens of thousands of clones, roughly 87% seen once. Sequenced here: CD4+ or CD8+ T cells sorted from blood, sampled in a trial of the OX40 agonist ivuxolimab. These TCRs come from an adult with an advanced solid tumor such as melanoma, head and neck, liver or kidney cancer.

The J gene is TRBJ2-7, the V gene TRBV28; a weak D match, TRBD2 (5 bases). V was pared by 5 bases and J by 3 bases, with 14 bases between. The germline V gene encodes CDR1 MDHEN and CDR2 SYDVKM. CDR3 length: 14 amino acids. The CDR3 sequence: CASSEGTSFYEQYF. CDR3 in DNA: TGTGCCAGCAGTGAAGGAACTAGTTTCTACGAGCAGTACTTC.

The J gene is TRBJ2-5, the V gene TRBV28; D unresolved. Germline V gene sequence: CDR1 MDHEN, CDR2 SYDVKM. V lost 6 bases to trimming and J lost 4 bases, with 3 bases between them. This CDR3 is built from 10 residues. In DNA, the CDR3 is TGTGCCAGCAGCAGAGAGACCCAGTACTTC. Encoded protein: CASSRETQYF.

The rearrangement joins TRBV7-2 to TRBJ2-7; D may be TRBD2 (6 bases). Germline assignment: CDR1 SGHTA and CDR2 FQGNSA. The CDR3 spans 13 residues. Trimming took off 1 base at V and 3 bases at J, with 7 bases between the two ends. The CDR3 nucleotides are TGTGCCAGCAGCTTAGTGCGGGGCTACGAGCAGTACTTC. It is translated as CASSLVRGYEQYF.

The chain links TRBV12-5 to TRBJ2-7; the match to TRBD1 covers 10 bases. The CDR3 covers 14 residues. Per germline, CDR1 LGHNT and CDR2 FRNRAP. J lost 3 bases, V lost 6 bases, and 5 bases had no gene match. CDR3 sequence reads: CASGRGQGNYEQYF. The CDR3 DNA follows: TGTGCTAGTGGCCGGGGACAGGGGAACTACGAGCAGTACTTC.

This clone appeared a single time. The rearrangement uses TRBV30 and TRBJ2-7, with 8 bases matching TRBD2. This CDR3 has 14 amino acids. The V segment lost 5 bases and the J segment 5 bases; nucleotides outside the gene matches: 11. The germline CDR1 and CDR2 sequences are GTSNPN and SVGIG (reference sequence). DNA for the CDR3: TGTGCCTGGGGCCATGGGCGGGAGGTTAACGAGCAGTACTTC. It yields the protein CAWGHGREVNEQYF.

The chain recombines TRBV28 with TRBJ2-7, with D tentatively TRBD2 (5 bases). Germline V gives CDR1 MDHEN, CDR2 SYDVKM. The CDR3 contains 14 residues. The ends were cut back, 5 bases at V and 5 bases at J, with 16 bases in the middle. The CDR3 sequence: CASSPRGPLNEQYF. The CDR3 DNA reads TGTGCCAGCAGTCCTCGAGGGCCCCTGAACGAGCAGTACTTC.

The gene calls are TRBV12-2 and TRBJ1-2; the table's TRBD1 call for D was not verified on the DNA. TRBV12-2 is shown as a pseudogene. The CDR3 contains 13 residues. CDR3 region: CASRRRGNYGYTF. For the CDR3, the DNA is TGTGCAAGTCGCCGCAGGGGTAATTATGGCTACACCTTC.

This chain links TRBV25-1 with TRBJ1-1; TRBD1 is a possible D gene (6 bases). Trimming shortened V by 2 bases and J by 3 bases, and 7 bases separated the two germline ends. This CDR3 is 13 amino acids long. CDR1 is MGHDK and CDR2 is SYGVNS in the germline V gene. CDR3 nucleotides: TGTGCCAGCAGTGAACCAGGGGACACTGAAGCTTTCTTT. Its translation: CASSEPGDTEAFF.

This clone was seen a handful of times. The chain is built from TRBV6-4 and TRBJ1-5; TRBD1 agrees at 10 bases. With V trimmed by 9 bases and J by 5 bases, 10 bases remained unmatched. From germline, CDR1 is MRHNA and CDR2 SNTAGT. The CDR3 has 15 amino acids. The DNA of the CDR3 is TGTGCCAGAGAACCGGGACAGGGGATTTATCAGCCCCAGCATTTT. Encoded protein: CAREPGQGIYQPQHF.

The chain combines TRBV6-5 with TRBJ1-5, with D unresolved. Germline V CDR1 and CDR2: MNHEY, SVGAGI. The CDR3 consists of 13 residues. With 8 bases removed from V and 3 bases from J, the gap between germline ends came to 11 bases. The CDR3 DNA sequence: TGTGCCAGCGCGCGGGATCTCAATCAGCCCCAGCATTTT. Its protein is CASARDLNQPQHF.

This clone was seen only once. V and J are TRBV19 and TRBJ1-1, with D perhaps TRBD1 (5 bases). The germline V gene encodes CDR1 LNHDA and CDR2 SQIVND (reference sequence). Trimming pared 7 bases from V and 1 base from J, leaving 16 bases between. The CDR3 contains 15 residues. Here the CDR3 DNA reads TGTGCCAGTACCTCCGGGGCGGCGGCGAACACTGAAGCTTTCTTT. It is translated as CASTSGAAANTEAFF.

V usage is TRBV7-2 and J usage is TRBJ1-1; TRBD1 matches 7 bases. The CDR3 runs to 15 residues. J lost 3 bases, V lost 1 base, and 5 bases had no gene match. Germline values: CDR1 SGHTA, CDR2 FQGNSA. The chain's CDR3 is CASSLGDSPYTEAFF. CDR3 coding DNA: TGTGCCAGCAGCTTAGGGGACAGCCCCTACACTGAAGCTTTCTTT.

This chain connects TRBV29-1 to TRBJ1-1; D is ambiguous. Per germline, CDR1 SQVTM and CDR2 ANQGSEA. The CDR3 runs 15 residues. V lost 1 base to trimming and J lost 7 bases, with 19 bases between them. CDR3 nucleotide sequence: TGCAGCGTTGAAGGAAGAGACCGGCTTAGGGTTGAAGCTTTCTTT. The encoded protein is CSVEGRDRLRVEAFF. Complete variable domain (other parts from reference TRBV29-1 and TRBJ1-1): SAVISQKPSRDICQRGTSLTIQCQVDSQVTMMFWYRQQPGQSLTLIATANQGSEATYESGFVIDKFPISRPNLTFSTLTVSNMSPEDSSIYLCSVEGRDRLRVEAFFGQGTRLTVV.

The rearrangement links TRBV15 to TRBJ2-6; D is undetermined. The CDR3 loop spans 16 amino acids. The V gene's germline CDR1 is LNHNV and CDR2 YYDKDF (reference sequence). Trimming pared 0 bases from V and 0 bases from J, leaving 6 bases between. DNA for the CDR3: TGTGCCACCAGCAGAGATCTCGGCTCTGGGGCCAACGTCCTGACTTTC. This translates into CATSRDLGSGANVLTF.

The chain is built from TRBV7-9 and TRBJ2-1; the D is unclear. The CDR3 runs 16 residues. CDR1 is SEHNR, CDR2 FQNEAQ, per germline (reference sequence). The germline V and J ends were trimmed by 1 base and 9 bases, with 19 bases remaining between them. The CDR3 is CASSLGGGSRAPEQFF. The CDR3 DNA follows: TGTGCCAGCAGCTTAGGGGGTGGTAGTAGGGCACCTGAGCAGTTCTTC.

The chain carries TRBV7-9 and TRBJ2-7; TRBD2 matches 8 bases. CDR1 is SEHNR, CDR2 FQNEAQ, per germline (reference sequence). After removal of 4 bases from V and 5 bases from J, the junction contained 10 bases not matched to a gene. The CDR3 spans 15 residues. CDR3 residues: CASSSVSGRGDEQYF. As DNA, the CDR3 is TGTGCCAGCAGCTCGGTAAGCGGGAGAGGCGACGAGCAGTACTTC.

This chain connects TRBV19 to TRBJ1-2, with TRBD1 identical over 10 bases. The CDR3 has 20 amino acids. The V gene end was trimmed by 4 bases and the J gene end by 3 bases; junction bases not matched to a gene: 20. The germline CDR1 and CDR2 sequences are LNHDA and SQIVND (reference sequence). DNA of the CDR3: TGTGCCAGTAGTACGGAATTTATGGGAGACAGGGGGCTTAAAGACTATGGCTACACCTTC. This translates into CASSTEFMGDRGLKDYGYTF.

CDR3 region: CAINTTPGLAGTGELFF. The CDR3, as DNA: TGTGCCATCAATACTACTCCGGGACTAGCGGGCACCGGGGAGCTGTTTTTT. V usage is TRBV10-3 and J usage is TRBJ2-2, with 12 bases lining up with TRBD2. There are 17 residues in the CDR3. Germline lookup yields CDR1 ENHRY and CDR2 SYGVKD. J lost 4 bases, V lost 7 bases, and 10 bases had no gene match.

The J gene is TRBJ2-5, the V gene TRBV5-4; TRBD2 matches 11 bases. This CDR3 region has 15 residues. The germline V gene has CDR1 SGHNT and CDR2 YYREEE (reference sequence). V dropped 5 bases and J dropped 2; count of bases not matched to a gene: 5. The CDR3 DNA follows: TGTGCCAGCAGGAAGGGACTAGCGGAGCAAGAGACCCAGTACTTC. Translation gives CASRKGLAEQETQYF.

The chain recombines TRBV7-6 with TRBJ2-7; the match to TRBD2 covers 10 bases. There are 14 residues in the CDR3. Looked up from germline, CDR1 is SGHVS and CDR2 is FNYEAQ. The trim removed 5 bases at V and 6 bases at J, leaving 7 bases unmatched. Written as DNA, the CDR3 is TGTGCCAGCAGCCCCAATGGACTAGCGGTCGAGCAGTACTTC. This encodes CASSPNGLAVEQYF. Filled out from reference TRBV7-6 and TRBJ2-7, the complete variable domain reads GAGVSQSPRYKVTKRGQDVALRCDPISGHVSLYWYRQALGQGPEFLTYFNYEAQQDKSGLPNDRFSAERPEGSISTLTIQRTEQRDSAMYRCASSPNGLAVEQYFGPGTRLTVT.

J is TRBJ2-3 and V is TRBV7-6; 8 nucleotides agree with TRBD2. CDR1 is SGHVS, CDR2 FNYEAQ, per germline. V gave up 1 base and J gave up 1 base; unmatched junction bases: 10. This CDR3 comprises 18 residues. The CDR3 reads CASSLVAGPPMGTDTQYF. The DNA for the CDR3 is TGTGCCAGCAGCTTAGTAGCGGGACCCCCAATGGGCACAGATACGCAGTATTTT.

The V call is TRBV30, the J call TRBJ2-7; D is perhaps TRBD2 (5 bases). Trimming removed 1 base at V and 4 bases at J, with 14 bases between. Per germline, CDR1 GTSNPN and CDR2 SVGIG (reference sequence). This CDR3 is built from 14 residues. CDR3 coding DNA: TGTGCCTGGAGTGCGACTCCCTGGGAGTACGAGCAGTACTTC. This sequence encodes CAWSATPWEYEQYF.

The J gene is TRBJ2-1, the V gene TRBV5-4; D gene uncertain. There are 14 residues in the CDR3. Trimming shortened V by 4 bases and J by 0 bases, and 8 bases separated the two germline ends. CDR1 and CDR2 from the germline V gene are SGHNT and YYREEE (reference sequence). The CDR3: CASSLLSSYNEQFF. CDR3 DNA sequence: TGTGCCAGCAGCCTCCTTAGCTCCTACAATGAGCAGTTCTTC.

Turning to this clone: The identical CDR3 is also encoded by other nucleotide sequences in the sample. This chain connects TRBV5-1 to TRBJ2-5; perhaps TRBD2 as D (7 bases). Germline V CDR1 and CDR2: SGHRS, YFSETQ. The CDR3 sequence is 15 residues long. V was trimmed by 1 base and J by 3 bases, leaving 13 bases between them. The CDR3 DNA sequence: TGCGCCAGCAGCTTGCGGGGGGCCGAAAAAGAGACCCAGTACTTC. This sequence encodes CASSLRGAEKETQYF.

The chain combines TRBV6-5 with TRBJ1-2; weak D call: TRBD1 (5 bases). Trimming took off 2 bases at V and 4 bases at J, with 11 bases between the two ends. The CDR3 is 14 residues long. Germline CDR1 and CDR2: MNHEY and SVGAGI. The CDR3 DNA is TGTGCCAGCAGTTACCCGGGGGTGAGCTATGGCTACACCTTC. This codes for CASSYPGVSYGYTF.

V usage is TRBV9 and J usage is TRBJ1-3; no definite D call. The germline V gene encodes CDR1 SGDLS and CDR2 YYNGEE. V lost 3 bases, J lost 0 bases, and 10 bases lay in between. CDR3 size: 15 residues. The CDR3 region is CASSADGNSGNTIYF. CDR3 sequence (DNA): TGTGCCAGCAGCGCGGATGGAAACTCTGGAAACACCATATATTTT.